This T cell receptor (beta chain) is drawn from a study of shared T cell receptors in the human thymus. Sequencing used immunoSEQ multiplex PCR; TCRdb keeps in-frame clones, though not all of them. The data hold over 650,000 clones, with more than 75% observed a single time. This CDR3 comprises 15 residues. Germline lookup yields CDR1 SQVTM and CDR2 ANQGSEA. V was pared by 1 base and J by 4 bases, with 11 bases between. The same data also went into a second study, on human thymus T cells. From that report: V and J gene usage appeared biased in thymic and blood repertoires.

V usage is TRBV29-1 and J usage is TRBJ2-6, with a weak D call TRBD2 (6 bases). The sequencing input was thymocytes. The receptor was isolated from a boy under two years old with a congenital heart defect. In nucleotides, the CDR3 is TGCAGCGTTGAAGCGGGACTCAGAGGGGCCAACGTCCTGACTTTC. Its protein is CSVEAGLRGANVLTF.